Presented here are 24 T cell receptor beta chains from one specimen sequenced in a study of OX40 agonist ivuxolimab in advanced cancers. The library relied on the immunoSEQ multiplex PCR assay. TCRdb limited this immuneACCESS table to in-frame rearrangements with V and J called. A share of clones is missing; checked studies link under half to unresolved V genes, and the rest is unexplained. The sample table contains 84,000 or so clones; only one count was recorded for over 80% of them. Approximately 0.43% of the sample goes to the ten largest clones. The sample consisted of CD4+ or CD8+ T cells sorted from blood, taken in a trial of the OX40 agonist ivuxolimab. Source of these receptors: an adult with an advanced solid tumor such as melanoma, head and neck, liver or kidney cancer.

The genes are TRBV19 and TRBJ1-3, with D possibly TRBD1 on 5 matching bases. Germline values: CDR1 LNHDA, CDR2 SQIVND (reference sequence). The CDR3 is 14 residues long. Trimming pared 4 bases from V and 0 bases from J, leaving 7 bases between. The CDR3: CASSRGDSGNTIYF. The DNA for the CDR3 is TGTGCCAGTAGTAGGGGGGACTCTGGAAACACCATATATTTT.

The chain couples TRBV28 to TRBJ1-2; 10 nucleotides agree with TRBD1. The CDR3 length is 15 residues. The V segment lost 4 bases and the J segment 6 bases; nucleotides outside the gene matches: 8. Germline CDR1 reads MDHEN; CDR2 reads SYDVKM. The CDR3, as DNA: TGTGCCAGCAGTTATGGGGACAGGGGTAAAAATGGCTACACCTTC. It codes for CASSYGDRGKNGYTF.

The CDR3, as DNA: TGTGCCAGTAGTATACAACAGACTGGCTACACCTTC. Protein: CASSIQQTGYTF. J is TRBJ1-2 and V is TRBV19, with D hard to call. V lost 2 bases and J lost 7, with 8 bases in between. Germline loops: CDR1 LNHDA, CDR2 SQIVND (reference sequence). There are 12 residues in the CDR3.

CDR3 loop: CASSLAGEPSYEQYF. In nucleotides, the CDR3 is TGTGCCAGCAGTTTAGCAGGGGAACCCTCCTACGAGCAGTACTTC. The V and J genes are TRBV28 and TRBJ2-7; weak D call: TRBD1 (6 bases). The V gene's germline CDR1 is MDHEN and CDR2 SYDVKM. The CDR3 loop spans 15 amino acids. Trimming took 2 bases from V and 0 from J, leaving 11 bases between them.

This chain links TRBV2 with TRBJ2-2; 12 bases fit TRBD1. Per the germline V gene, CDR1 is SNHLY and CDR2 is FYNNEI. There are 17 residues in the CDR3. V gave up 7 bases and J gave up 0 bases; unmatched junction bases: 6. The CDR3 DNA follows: TGTGCCAGCAAGTGGGGACAGGGGGCGACGAACACCGGGGAGCTGTTTTTT. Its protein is CASKWGQGATNTGELFF.

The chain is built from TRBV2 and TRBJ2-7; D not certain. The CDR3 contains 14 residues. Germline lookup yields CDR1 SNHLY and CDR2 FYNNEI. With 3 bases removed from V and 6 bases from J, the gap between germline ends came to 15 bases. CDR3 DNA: TGTGCCAGCAGTGAGGTCTCTACGATGACCGAGCAGTACTTC. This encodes CASSEVSTMTEQYF.

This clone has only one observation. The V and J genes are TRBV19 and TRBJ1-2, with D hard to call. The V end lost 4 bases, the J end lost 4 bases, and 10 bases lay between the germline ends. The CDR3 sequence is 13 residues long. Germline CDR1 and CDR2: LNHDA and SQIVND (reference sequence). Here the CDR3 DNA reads TGTGCCAGTAGTAAGGACCCATTCTATGGCTACACCTTC. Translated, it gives CASSKDPFYGYTF.

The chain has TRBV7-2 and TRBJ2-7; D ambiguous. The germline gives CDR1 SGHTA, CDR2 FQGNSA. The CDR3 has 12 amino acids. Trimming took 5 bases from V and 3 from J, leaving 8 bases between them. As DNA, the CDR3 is TGTGCCAGCAGCCCCGGGCACTACGAGCAGTACTTC. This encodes CASSPGHYEQYF. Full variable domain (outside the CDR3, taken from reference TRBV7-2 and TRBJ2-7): GAGVSQSPSNKVTEKGKDVELRCDPISGHTALYWYRQSLGQGLEFLIYFQGNSAPDKSGLPSDRFSAERTGGSVSTLTIQRTQQEDSAVYLCASSPGHYEQYFGPGTRLTVT.

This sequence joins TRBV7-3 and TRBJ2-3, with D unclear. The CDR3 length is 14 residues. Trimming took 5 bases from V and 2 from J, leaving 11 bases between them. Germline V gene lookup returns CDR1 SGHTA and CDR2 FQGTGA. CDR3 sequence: CASSPERNTDTQYF. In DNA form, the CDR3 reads TGTGCCAGCAGCCCCGAACGGAACACAGATACGCAGTATTTT.

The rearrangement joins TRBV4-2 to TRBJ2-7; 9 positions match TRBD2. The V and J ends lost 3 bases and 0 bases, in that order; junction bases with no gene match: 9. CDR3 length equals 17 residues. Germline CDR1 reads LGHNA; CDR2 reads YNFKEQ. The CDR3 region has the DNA TGTGCCAGCAGCCACCACCTTCCTAGCGGGGACTCCTACGAGCAGTACTTC. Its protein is CASSHHLPSGDSYEQYF.

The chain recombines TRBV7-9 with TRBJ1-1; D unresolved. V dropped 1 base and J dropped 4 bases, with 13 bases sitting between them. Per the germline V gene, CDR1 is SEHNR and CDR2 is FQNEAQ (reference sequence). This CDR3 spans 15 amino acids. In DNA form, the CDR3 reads TGTGCCAGCAGCTTAGACTCGATATCGGGCACTGAAGCTTTCTTT. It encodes CASSLDSISGTEAFF.

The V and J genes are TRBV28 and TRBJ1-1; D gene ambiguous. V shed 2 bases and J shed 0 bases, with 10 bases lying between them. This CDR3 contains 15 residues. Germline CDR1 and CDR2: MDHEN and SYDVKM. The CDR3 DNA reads TGTGCCAGCAGTTTAGAGGGCACCTTGAACACTGAAGCTTTCTTT. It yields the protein CASSLEGTLNTEAFF.

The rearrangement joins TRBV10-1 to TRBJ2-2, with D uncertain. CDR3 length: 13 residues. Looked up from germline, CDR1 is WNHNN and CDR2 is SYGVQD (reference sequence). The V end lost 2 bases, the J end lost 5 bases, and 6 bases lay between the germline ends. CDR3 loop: CASSEVWTGELFF. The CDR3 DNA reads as TGCGCCAGCAGTGAGGTCTGGACCGGGGAGCTGTTTTTT.

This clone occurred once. This chain's CDR3 is CASSPRGGSGSPLHF. CDR3 bases: TGTGCCAGCAGTCCTAGGGGGGGCTCCGGTTCACCCCTCCACTTT. J is TRBJ1-6 and V is TRBV28; D is possibly TRBD1 (6 bases). This CDR3 contains 15 residues. Trimming removed 5 bases at V and 9 bases at J, with 17 bases between. The germline CDR1 and CDR2 sequences are MDHEN and SYDVKM.

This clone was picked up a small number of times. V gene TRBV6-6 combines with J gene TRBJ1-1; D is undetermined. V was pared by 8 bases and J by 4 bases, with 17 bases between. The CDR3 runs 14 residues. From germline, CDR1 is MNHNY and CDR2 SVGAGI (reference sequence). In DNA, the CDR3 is TGTGCCAGCTCCCCGATAGGGCTGGGCACTGAAGCTTTCTTT. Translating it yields CASSPIGLGTEAFF.

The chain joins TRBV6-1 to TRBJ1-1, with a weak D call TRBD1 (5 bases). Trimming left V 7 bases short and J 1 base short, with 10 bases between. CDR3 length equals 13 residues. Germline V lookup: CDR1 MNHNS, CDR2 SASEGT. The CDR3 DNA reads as TGTGCCAGCAAGAGTGGGGGGAACACTGAAGCTTTCTTT. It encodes CASKSGGNTEAFF.

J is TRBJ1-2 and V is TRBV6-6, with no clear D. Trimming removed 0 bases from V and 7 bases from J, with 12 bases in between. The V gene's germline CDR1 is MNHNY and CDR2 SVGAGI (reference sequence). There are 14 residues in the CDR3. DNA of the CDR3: TGTGCCAGCAGTTACTCCCACACCGTACCTGGCTACACCTTC. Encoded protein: CASSYSHTVPGYTF.

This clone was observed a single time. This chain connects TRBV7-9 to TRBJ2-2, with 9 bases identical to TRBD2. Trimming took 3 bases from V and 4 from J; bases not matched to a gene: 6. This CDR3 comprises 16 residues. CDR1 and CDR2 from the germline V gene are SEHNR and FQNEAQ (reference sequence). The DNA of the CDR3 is TGTGCCAGCAGCTTTTATAGCGGGGGATTCACCGGGGAGCTGTTTTTT. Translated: CASSFYSGGFTGELFF.

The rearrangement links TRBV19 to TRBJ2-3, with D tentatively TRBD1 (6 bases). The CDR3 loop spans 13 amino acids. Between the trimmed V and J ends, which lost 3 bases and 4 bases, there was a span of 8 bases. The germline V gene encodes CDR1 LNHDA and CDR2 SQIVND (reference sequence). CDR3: CASSIGTPDTQYF. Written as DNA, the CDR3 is TGTGCCAGTAGTATCGGGACACCAGATACGCAGTATTTT.

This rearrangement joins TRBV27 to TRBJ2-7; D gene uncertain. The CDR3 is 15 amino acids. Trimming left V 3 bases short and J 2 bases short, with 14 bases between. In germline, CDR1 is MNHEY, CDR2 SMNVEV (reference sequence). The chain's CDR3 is CASSLKHQGTYEQYF. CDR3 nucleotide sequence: TGTGCCAGCAGTTTGAAGCACCAAGGCACCTACGAGCAGTACTTC.

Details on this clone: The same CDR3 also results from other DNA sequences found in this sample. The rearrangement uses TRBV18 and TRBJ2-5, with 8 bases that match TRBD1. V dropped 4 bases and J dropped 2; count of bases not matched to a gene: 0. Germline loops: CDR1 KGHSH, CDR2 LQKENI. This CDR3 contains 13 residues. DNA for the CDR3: TGTGCCAGCTCACGGACAGGGCAAGAGACCCAGTACTTC. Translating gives CASSRTGQETQYF.

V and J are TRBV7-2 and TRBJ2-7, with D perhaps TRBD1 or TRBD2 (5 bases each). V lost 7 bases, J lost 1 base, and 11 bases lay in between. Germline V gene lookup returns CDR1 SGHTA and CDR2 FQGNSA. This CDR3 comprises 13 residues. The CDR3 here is CASTRDHSYEQYF. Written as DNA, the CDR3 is TGTGCCAGCACACGGGACCATTCCTACGAGCAGTACTTC.

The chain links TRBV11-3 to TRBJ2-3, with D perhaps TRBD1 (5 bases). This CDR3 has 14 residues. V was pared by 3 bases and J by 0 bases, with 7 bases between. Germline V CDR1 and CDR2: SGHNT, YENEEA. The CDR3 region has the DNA TGTGCCAGCAGCTTGACAGCCAGCACAGATACGCAGTATTTT. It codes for CASSLTASTDTQYF.

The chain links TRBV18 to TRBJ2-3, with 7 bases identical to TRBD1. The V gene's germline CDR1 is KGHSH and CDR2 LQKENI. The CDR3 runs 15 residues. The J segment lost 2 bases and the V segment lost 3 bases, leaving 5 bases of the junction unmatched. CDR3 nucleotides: TGTGCCAGCTCACCCGGGACAGAAGACACAGATACGCAGTATTTT. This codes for CASSPGTEDTDTQYF.